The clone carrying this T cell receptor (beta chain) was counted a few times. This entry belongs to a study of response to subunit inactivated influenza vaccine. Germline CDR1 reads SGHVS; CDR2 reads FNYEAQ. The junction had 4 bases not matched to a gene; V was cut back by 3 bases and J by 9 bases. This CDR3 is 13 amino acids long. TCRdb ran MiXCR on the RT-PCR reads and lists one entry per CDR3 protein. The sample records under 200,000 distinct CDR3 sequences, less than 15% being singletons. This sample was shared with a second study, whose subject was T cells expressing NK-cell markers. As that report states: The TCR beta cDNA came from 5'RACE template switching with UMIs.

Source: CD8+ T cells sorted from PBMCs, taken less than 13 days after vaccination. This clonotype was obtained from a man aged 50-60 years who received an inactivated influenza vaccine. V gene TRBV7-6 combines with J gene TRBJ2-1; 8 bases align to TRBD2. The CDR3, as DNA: TGTGCCAGCAGCTTCTCCAGCGGGAGTGAGCAGTTCTTC. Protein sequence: CASSFSSGSEQFF.